Each of the 21 T cell receptor beta chains below was sequenced from the same sample in a study of T cells in Graves' hyperthyroidism and ophthalmopathy. Amplified TCR beta CDR3 regions came from RNA transcripts. The HTBI primer set was used in a first-round RT-PCR of the TCR CDR3. TCRdb used MiXCR to reprocess the multiplex PCR reads, holding one entry per CDR3 protein. The sample has approximately 560,000 distinct CDR3 sequences, less than 20% seen once; the top ten hold approximately 7%. Material for sequencing was blood. The receptors were gathered from a woman aged 25 to 39 with Graves' hyperthyroidism.

This clonotype was detected many times. This chain links TRBV20-1 with TRBJ2-1; possible D gene TRBD2, 5 bases. CDR1 and CDR2 (germline): DFQATT, SNEGSKA (reference sequence). The CDR3 is 16 residues long. Trimming pared 1 base from V and 0 bases from J, leaving 13 bases between. In DNA, the CDR3 is TGCAGTGCTAGAGGGGAGAGGCTAAGCTCCTACAATGAGCAGTTCTTC. This translates into CSARGERLSSYNEQFF.

Remarks on this clonotype: A single base separates this from a much larger clone, so it may be a read error. The chain links TRBV5-4 to TRBJ2-1, with a possible D match to TRBD1 (6 bases). The CDR3 covers 13 residues. The germline CDR1 and CDR2 sequences are SGHNT and YYREEE (reference sequence). CDR3 region: CANSLGADNEQFF. The CDR3 coding sequence is TGTGCCAACAGCTTGGGGGCGGACAATGAGCAGTTCTTC.

The V and J genes are TRBV12-3 or TRBV12-4 and TRBJ2-2; D might be TRBD1 (5 bases). The CDR3 spans 18 residues. Trimming stripped 1 base from V and 0 bases from J, with 15 bases between. In DNA form, the CDR3 reads TGTGCCAGCAGTTTAGAAATTCCAGGACATTCGAACACCGGGGAGCTGTTTTTT. Its translation: CASSLEIPGHSNTGELFF.

This clonotype was picked up a small number of times. CDR3 sequence reads: CASSDGDIASNEQFF. The CDR3 DNA is TGTGCCAGCAGTGACGGGGACATAGCGAGCAATGAGCAGTTCTTC. V usage is TRBV6-2 or TRBV6-3 and J usage is TRBJ2-1; tentative D call: TRBD1 (6 bases). CDR1 MNHEY and CDR2 SVGEGT come from the germline V gene. V was shortened by 5 bases and J by 6 bases, with 17 bases between the two germline ends. The CDR3 is made up of 15 amino acids.

About this clonotype itself: It may be a read error: a sequence one base away is much more abundant. The chain has TRBV5-1 and TRBJ2-7; D gene ambiguous. This CDR3 is built from 11 residues. From germline, CDR1 is SGHRS and CDR2 YFSETQ. Written as DNA, the CDR3 is TGCGCCAGCAGAAGAGGCTACGGGCAGTACTTC. This gives the protein CASRRGYGQYF.

J is TRBJ2-2 and V is TRBV7-9; the D is unclear. Germline CDR1 is SEHNR and CDR2 is FQNEAQ (reference sequence). V was clipped by 3 bases and J by 1 base, with 9 bases between them. The CDR3 is 15 amino acids. The CDR3 DNA follows: TGTGCCAGCAGCTTGCGACGTGAGAACACCGGGGAGCTGTTTTTT. Protein: CASSLRRENTGELFF.

At least ten counts were recorded for this clonotype. The chain carries TRBV27 and TRBJ2-1; TRBD2 aligns across 8 bases. CDR1 is MNHEY, CDR2 SMNVEV, per germline (reference sequence). V lost 5 bases, J lost 10 bases, and 7 bases stayed unmatched. The CDR3 runs 13 residues. The CDR3 region has the DNA TGTGCCAGCAGTACTAGCGGAGGGGTGGAGCAGTTCTTC. It is translated as CASSTSGGVEQFF.

This clonotype was counted at least ten times. An end of the junction differs from the germline gene, which may be a read error. The chain couples TRBV7-3 to TRBJ2-1; either TRBD1 or TRBD2 may fit D (5 bases each). The CDR3 extends over 13 amino acids. CDR1 is SGHTA and CDR2 is FQGTGA in the germline V gene. CDR3 amino acids: CASSITWGNEQFF. The CDR3 DNA sequence: TGTGCCAGCAGCATAACGTGGGGGAATGAGCAGTTCTTC.

At least ten counts were recorded for this clonotype. The chain employs TRBV5-1 and TRBJ2-2; possible D gene TRBD1, 6 bases. Trimming took off 5 bases at V and 7 bases at J, with 21 bases between the two ends. CDR3 size: 16 residues. CDR1 is SGHRS, CDR2 YFSETQ, per germline. CDR3 nucleotide sequence: TGCGCCAGCAGTCCTACCGGGACAATCCGGGGCGGGGAGCTGTTTTTT. It is translated as CASSPTGTIRGGELFF.

This clonotype was counted a few times. This chain links TRBV6-1 with TRBJ2-5; possibly TRBD2 for D (6 bases). This CDR3 contains 14 residues. Trimming shortened V by 7 bases and J by 1 base, and 13 bases separated the two germline ends. The germline gives CDR1 MNHNS, CDR2 SASEGT. As DNA, the CDR3 is TGTGCCAGCACCCCCGGGGGACCCCAAGAGACCCAGTACTTC. Protein product: CASTPGGPQETQYF.

This clonotype came up many times. This rearrangement joins TRBV5-1 to TRBJ2-1; possibly TRBD1 for D (5 bases). The CDR3 runs to 14 residues. CDR1 is SGHRS, CDR2 YFSETQ, per germline. The V and J ends lost 4 bases and 4 bases respectively, with 12 bases between them. CDR3 nucleotide sequence: TGCGCCAGCAGCAAACCGACAGAATACAATGAGCAGTTCTTC. Amino acids: CASSKPTEYNEQFF.

This clonotype was counted ten times or more. The rearrangement uses TRBV3-1 and TRBJ2-3; 7 positions match TRBD2. The V gene's germline CDR1 is LGHDT and CDR2 YNNKEL (reference sequence). V was pared by 1 base and J by 0 bases, with 1 base of the junction left unmatched. The CDR3 loop spans 15 amino acids. CDR3: CASSQVGRSTDTQYF. The CDR3 coding sequence is TGTGCCAGCAGCCAAGTCGGGAGGAGCACAGATACGCAGTATTTT.

This clonotype was counted at least ten times. V usage is TRBV7-9 and J usage is TRBJ2-3, with unresolved D. The V gene's germline CDR1 is SEHNR and CDR2 FQNEAQ (reference sequence). CDR3 length: 12 residues. V was shortened by 5 bases and J by 11 bases, with 14 bases between the two germline ends. Here the CDR3 DNA reads TGTGCCAGCAGCGTTTCCCCCACGGAGCAGTATTTT. The encoded protein is CASSVSPTEQYF.

Ten or more counts support this clonotype. The chain carries TRBV5-1 and TRBJ2-7; possibly TRBD1 for D (5 bases). V lost 0 bases to trimming and J lost 4 bases, with 17 bases between them. The germline gives CDR1 SGHRS, CDR2 YFSETQ. The CDR3 runs to 16 residues. The CDR3 spells CASSLGLNPGSYEQYF. CDR3 in DNA: TGCGCCAGCAGCTTGGGACTCAACCCAGGGTCTTACGAGCAGTACTTC.

Ten or more counts support this clonotype. This chain uses TRBV5-1 with TRBJ1-1; D is unresolved. Germline CDR1 and CDR2: SGHRS and YFSETQ. Trimming took 0 bases from V and 4 from J, leaving 10 bases between them. This CDR3 region has 14 residues. CDR3 nucleotide sequence: TGCGCCAGCAGCTTGGCGTGGGGAGGCACTGAAGCTTTCTTT. Its translation: CASSLAWGGTEAFF.

The rearrangement uses TRBV7-2 and TRBJ2-1; no firm D call. V was clipped by 1 base and J by 4 bases, with 11 bases between them. From germline, CDR1 is SGHTA and CDR2 FQGNSA. The CDR3 consists of 15 residues. Here the CDR3 DNA reads TGTGCCAGCAGCTTAGAAGAGACCACTTACAATGAGCAGTTCTTC. Its translation is CASSLEETTYNEQFF.

This clonotype was recorded at least ten times. This chain joins TRBV28 and TRBJ1-5; D is unclear. This CDR3 spans 15 amino acids. Trimming cost V 5 bases and J 4 bases, with 15 bases left between them. Germline V gives CDR1 MDHEN, CDR2 SYDVKM. CDR3 sequence: CASSIVGSSNQPQHF. CDR3 nucleotide sequence: TGTGCCAGCAGTATCGTGGGCAGTTCTAATCAGCCCCAGCATTTT.

The chain couples TRBV29-1 to TRBJ1-2; no reliable D call. V lost 4 bases, J lost 3 bases, and 15 bases lay in between. Germline V lookup: CDR1 SQVTM, CDR2 ANQGSEA. This CDR3 comprises 14 residues. Written as DNA, the CDR3 is TGCAGCGTTGCCTCGGGGTCTAGCGACTATGGCTACACCTTC. Encoded protein: CSVASGSSDYGYTF.

This clonotype appeared many times. The V call is TRBV6-2 or TRBV6-3, the J call TRBJ2-1; 10 bases are a match to TRBD2. Trimming took 5 bases from V and 0 from J; bases not matched to a gene: 4. Germline-derived CDR1 and CDR2 are MNHEY and SVGEGT. The CDR3 covers 16 residues. Here the CDR3 reads CASSAASGSSYNEQFF. CDR3 nucleotides: TGTGCCAGCAGTGCGGCTAGCGGGAGCTCCTACAATGAGCAGTTCTTC.

The chain joins TRBV5-1 to TRBJ1-2, with a tentative D call TRBD1 (6 bases). Trimming cost V 4 bases and J 4 bases, with 11 bases left between them. In germline, CDR1 is SGHRS, CDR2 YFSETQ. This CDR3 has 13 residues. CDR3 in DNA: TGCGCCAGCAGCACGGACAGAAGCTATGGCTACACCTTC. Its translation is CASSTDRSYGYTF.

The rearrangement uses TRBV29-1 and TRBJ2-1; 7 nucleotides agree with TRBD2. The trim removed 5 bases at V and 0 bases at J, leaving 16 bases unmatched. Germline V gene lookup returns CDR1 SQVTM and CDR2 ANQGSEA. The CDR3 runs 18 residues. CDR3 sequence reads: CSVPEREKYLNSYNEQFF. The DNA for the CDR3 is TGCAGCGTTCCTGAGCGGGAAAAATACTTAAACTCCTACAATGAGCAGTTCTTC.